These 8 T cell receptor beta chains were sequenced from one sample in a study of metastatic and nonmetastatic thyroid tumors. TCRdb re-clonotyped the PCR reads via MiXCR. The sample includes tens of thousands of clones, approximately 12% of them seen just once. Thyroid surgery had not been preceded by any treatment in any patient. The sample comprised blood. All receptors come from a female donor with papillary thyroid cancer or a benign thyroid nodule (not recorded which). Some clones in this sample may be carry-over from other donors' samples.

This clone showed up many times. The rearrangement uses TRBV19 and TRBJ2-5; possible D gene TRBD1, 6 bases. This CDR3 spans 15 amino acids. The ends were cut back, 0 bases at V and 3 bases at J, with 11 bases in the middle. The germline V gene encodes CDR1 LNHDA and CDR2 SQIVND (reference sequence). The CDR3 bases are TGTGCCAGTAGTATAGAAAGGACAGCCGAAGAGACCCAGTACTTC. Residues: CASSIERTAEETQYF. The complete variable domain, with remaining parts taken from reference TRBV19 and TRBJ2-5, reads DGGITQSPKYLFRKEGQNVTLSCEQNLNHDAMYWYRQDPGQGLRLIYYSQIVNDFQKGDIAEGYSVSREKKESFPLTVTSAQKNPTAFYLCASSIERTAEETQYFGPGTRLLVL.

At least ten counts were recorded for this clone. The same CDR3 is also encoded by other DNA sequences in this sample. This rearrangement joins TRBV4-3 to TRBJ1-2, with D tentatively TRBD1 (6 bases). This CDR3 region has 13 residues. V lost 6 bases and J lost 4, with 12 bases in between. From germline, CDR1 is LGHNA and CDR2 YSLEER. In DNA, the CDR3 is TGCGCCAGCAGTCGCGTCAGGGGCTATGGCTACACCTTC. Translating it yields CASSRVRGYGYTF.

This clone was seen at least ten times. The CDR3 nucleotides are TGTGCCAGCAGTTTAGCGCAGCCCTATGGCTACACCTTC. The encoded protein is CASSLAQPYGYTF. The chain recombines TRBV28 with TRBJ1-2; D not certain. CDR1 is MDHEN and CDR2 is SYDVKM in the germline V gene. With 2 bases removed from V and 4 bases from J, the gap between germline ends came to 8 bases. CDR3 size: 13 residues.

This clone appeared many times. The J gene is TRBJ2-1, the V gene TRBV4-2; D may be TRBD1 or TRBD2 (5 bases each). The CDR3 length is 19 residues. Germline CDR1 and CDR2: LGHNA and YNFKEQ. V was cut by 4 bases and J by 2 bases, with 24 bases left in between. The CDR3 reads CASSPIIFLGEKTYNEQFF. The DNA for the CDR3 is TGTGCCAGCAGCCCCATAATTTTTCTGGGGGAGAAGACCTACAATGAGCAGTTCTTC.

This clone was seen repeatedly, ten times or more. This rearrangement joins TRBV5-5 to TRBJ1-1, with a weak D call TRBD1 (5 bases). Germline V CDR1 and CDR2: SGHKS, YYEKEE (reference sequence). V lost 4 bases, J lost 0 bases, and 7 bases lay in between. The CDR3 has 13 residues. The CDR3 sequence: CASSGTVNTEAFF. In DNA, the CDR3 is TGTGCCAGCAGCGGGACGGTGAACACTGAAGCTTTCTTT.

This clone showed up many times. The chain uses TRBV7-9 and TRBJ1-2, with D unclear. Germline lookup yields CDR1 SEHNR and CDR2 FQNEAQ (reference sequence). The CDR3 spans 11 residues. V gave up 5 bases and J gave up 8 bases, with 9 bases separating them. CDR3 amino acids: CASSAPAGYTF. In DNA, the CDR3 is TGTGCCAGCAGCGCACCGGCCGGCTACACCTTC.

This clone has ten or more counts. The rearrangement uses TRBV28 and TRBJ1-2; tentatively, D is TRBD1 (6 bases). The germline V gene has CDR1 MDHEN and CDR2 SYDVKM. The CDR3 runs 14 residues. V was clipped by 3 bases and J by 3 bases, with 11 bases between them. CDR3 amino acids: CASSFRGLYYGYTF. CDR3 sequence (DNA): TGTGCCAGCAGTTTCCGGGGGCTCTACTATGGCTACACCTTC.

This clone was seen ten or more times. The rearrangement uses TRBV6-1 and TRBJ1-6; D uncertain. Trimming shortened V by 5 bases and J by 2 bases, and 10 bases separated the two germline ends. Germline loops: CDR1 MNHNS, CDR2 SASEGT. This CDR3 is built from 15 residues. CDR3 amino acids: CASSSEVPYNSPLHF. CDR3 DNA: TGTGCCAGCAGTTCCGAGGTCCCCTATAATTCACCCCTCCACTTT.